The clone carrying this T cell receptor beta chain was seen repeatedly, ten times or more. Unique molecular identifiers tagged individual cDNA molecules. From the 5' RACE reads, TCRdb called clonotypes with MiXCR, one entry per CDR3 protein. The sample includes 100,000 to 120,000 distinct CDR3 sequences, 10% to 15% seen only once; the top ten take 3.5% to 4%. This entry belongs to a study of early T cells in non-severe SARS-CoV-2 infection. The clonotype comes from an adult who was a healthcare worker with PCR-confirmed SARS-CoV-2 infection or an uninfected control (not recorded which). Sequencing was performed on whole blood, taken at baseline.

The DNA for the CDR3 is TGTGCCAGCAGTCGACAGTTGAACACTGAAGCTTTCTTT. It translates to CASSRQLNTEAFF. The genes are TRBV12-3 or TRBV12-4 and TRBJ1-1; perhaps TRBD1 as D (5 bases). The CDR3 sequence is 13 residues long. V dropped 5 bases and J dropped 0 bases, with 7 bases sitting between them.